What follows describes a single T cell receptor (beta chain). The data belong to a study of neoadjuvant anti-PD-1 for oral cavity cancer. The wider study: Patients without progression received a fourth nivolumab dose around day 43, then surgical resection on days 50-56.

Libraries were prepared by immunoSEQ multiplex PCR; TCRdb keeps only in-frame clonotypes and omits some of them. Of 72,000 or so clones in the sample, roughly nine tenths were seen once. Specified time point: after neoadjuvant nivolumab, at surgical resection. Patients were newly diagnosed with stage II-IVA oral cavity squamous cell carcinoma without prior systemic or radiation treatment. Cohort: HPV-negative, locally advanced oral cavity squamous cell carcinoma patients. This CDR3 comprises 14 residues. Per the germline V gene, CDR1 is SGHRS and CDR2 is YFSETQ. V lost 2 bases and J lost 4; bases outside the gene matches: 4.

The sample in question was PBMCs, obtained after nivolumab (anti-PD-1) treatment. The sequence was collected from a person aged 35-79 years with oral cavity squamous cell carcinoma. This chain uses TRBV5-1 with TRBJ1-2; 8 bases line up with TRBD1. Here the CDR3 reads CASSLMDRAYGYTF. DNA for the CDR3: TGCGCCAGCAGCTTAATGGACAGGGCCTATGGCTACACCTTC.